Below, one TCR beta chain is given with its context. Its cognate antigen is unknown. Each CDR3 protein is one row after TCRdb ran MiXCR on the reads. The sample has 450,000 to 650,000 distinct CDR3 sequences; about 25% are singletons. The data were obtained in a study of T cell repertoires in cytomegalovirus infection. Across the whole study: Indications came from public TCR beta signatures; they pointed to CMV infection and to a matching HLA type.

Germline V lookup: CDR1 DFQATT, CDR2 SNEGSKA (reference sequence). The ends were cut back, 0 bases at V and 2 bases at J, with 8 bases in the middle. This CDR3 has 13 residues. Study results and caveats: Across the ex vivo response, the dominant clonotypes were HLA-C-restricted CMV-specific TCR beta clonotypes. CMV carriers with the relevant HLA were identified by cumulative public TCR beta family frequency.

This chain connects TRBV20-1 to TRBJ2-7; no reliable D call. Sequences were obtained from PBMCs. The sequence was obtained from a human donor in good health (CMV status not recorded). Some clones in this sample may be carry-over from other donors' samples. Written as DNA, the CDR3 is TGCAGTGCTAGAGATATAACAGCCTACGAGCAGTACTTC. Its protein product is CSARDITAYEQYF.